This T cell receptor beta chain was sequenced during a study of shared clonotypes between healthy human individuals. The study, taken as a whole, reports: A generally larger estimated richness was seen in naive subsets than in memory subsets.

TCRdb's copy holds only in-frame clones and misses some; the assay was immunoSEQ multiplex PCR. The sample yields 2 million to 2.5 million clones, more than 80% seen once. The germline V and J ends were trimmed by 6 bases and 8 bases, with 13 bases remaining between them. This CDR3 spans 12 amino acids. Germline values: CDR1 MDHEN, CDR2 SYDVKM. Concerning this clone: Its antigen is unknown.

The source is a man in his late teens or twenties in good health. Some clones in this sample may be carry-over from other donors' samples. The material sequenced was naive CD4+ T cells from PBMCs. The subset is: CD45RA+ positively selected. The chain couples TRBV28 to TRBJ1-1, with D maybe TRBD1 (6 bases). CDR3 in amino acids: CASRRQVTEAFF. CDR3 nucleotide sequence: TGTGCCAGCAGGCGACAGGTAACCGAAGCTTTCTTT.